The present TCR beta chain was sequenced within a study of T cell changes during pregnancy in multiple sclerosis. V was pared by 3 bases and J by 3 bases, with 3 bases of the junction left unmatched. The CDR3 runs to 16 residues. The germline V gene has CDR1 LGHNA and CDR2 YSLEER. Assay: immunoSEQ multiplex PCR; the TCRdb copy retains only in-frame clones and omits some. The data contain roughly 74,000 clones, less than 90% of them singletons. The rearrangement joins TRBV4-3 to TRBJ1-4, with TRBD1 identical over 11 bases. This specimen consisted of peripheral blood, obtained before pregnancy. The TCR comes from a female donor with multiple sclerosis, enrolled in a pregnancy study. CDR3 sequence (DNA): TGCGCCAGCAGCCACGGGACAGGGGGTGCTAATGAAAAACTGTTTTTT. Protein: CASSHGTGGANEKLFF.